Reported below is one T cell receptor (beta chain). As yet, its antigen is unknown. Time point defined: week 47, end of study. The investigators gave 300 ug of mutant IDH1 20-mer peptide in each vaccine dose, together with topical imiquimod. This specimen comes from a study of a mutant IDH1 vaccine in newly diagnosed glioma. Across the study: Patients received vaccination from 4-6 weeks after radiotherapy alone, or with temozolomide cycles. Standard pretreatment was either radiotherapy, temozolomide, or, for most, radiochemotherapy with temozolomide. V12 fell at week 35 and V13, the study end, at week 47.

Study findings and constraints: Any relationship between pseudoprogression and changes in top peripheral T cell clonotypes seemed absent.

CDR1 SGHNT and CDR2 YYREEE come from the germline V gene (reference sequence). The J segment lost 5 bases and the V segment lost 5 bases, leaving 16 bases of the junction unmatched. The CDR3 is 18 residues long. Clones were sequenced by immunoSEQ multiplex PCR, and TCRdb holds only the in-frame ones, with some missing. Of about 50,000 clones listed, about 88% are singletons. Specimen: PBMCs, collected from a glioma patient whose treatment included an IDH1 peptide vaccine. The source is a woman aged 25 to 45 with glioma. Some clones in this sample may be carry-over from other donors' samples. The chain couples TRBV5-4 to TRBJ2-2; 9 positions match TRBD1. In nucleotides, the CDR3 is TGTGCCAGCAGGGATCTGTTCCCGGGACAGGGAGGGACCGGGGAGCTGTTTTTT. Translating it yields CASRDLFPGQGGTGELFF.